This T cell receptor (beta chain) derives from a study of blood T cell repertoires in COVID-19. Study background: Sources were T cells, B-cell-depleted T cells, or PBMCs; the material itself was cDNA or gDNA.

Only a few counts were recorded for this clone. This same CDR3 is encoded by further DNA sequences in the sample. The Seattle patients, enrolled during active infection, were followed longitudinally. Germline V gene sequence: CDR1 SGDLS, CDR2 YYNGEE. This CDR3 comprises 15 residues. Trimming left V 0 bases short and J 0 bases short, with 7 bases between. Sequenced by immunoSEQ multiplex PCR; TCRdb stores in-frame clones only, minus some. The sample shows about 92,000 clones, roughly 85% of them seen only once. The source material was peripheral blood. The V call is TRBV9, the J call TRBJ1-3, with D perhaps TRBD1 (6 bases). This receptor was identified in a woman between 55 and 75 years old with COVID-19, enrolled during active disease. The CDR3 DNA reads as TGTGCCAGCAGCGTAGAAGGGGGCTCTGGAAACACCATATATTTT. Its translation: CASSVEGGSGNTIYF. Based on the CDR3 plus reference TRBV9 and TRBJ1-3, the full variable domain is DSGVTQTPKHLITATGQRVTLRCSPRSGDLSVYWYQQSLDQGLQFLIQYYNGEERAKGNILERFSAQQFPDLHSELNLSSLELGDSALYFCASSVEGGSGNTIYFGEGSWLTVV.